These 17 T cell receptor beta chains came from one sample sequenced in a study of T cells after posttransplantation cyclophosphamide. Clones were read by immunoSEQ multiplex PCR, and TCRdb kept only the in-frame ones, dropping some. Here the sample spans some 33,000 clones, over 75% being singletons. Cells defined as naive were viable CD3+CD4+ or CD3+CD8+ and CCR7+CD45RA+CD45RO-CD95-CD27+CD28+. The sequencing sample was made of naive CD4+ T cells sorted from blood. The receptor source for this set is a man aged 25-45 years in good health and a related stem cell transplant donor.

The CDR3 is CASSSGARGNNSPLHF. CDR3 coding DNA: TGTGCCAGCAGCTCCGGCGCTAGGGGAAACAATTCACCCCTCCACTTT. The chain employs TRBV28 and TRBJ1-6, with D tentatively TRBD1 (5 bases). Trimming shortened V by 6 bases and J by 7 bases, and 19 bases separated the two germline ends. This CDR3 comprises 16 residues. CDR1 MDHEN and CDR2 SYDVKM come from the germline V gene. The whole variable domain, filled in from reference TRBV28 and TRBJ1-6, reads DVKVTQSSRYLVKRTGEKVFLECVQDMDHENMFWYRQDPGLGLRLIYFSYDVKMKEKGDIPEGYSVSREKKERFSLILESASTNQTSMYLCASSSGARGNNSPLHFGNGTRLTVT.

The chain combines TRBV12-5 with TRBJ2-5; the match to TRBD2 covers 7 bases. Unmatched junction bases numbered 12, after V lost 6 bases and J lost 5 bases. The germline V gene encodes CDR1 LGHNT and CDR2 FRNRAP. The CDR3 has 15 amino acids. The CDR3 loop reads CASGFYGLGGETQYF. The CDR3 coding sequence is TGTGCTAGTGGCTTTTATGGACTAGGTGGGGAGACCCAGTACTTC. Based on the CDR3 plus reference TRBV12-5 and TRBJ2-5, the full variable domain is DARVTQTPRHKVTEMGQEVTMRCQPILGHNTVFWYRQTMMQGLELLAYFRNRAPLDDSGMPKDRFSAEMPDATLATLKIQPSEPRDSAVYFCASGFYGLGGETQYFGPGTRLLVL.

The chain is built from TRBV4-2 and TRBJ2-5; 8 nucleotides match TRBD2. Per germline, CDR1 LGHNA and CDR2 YNFKEQ. The CDR3 runs to 18 residues. J gave up 3 bases and V 0 bases, and 12 bases lay outside the gene matches. The CDR3 spells CASSQEFMGGGFEETQYF. Written as DNA, the CDR3 is TGTGCCAGCAGCCAAGAATTTATGGGCGGGGGGTTCGAAGAGACCCAGTACTTC.

The V and J genes are TRBV6-5 and TRBJ1-5; D remains ambiguous. Germline V gene sequence: CDR1 MNHEY, CDR2 SVGAGI. CDR3 length equals 14 residues. The V gene lost 6 bases and the J gene lost 7 bases, with 16 bases spanning the gap. In DNA, the CDR3 is TGTGCCAGCAGAGACCTGGTGGGCGCCCAGCCCCAGCATTTT. Translating gives CASRDLVGAQPQHF.

This rearrangement joins TRBV18 to TRBJ2-5; D may be TRBD1 (5 bases). The J call may be mistaken, given a closer DNA end match to TRBJ2-7. Germline CDR1 and CDR2: KGHSH and LQKENI. The CDR3 covers 15 residues. This CDR3 is CASSPRVGDSYEQYF. The DNA for the CDR3 is TGTGCCAGCTCACCAAGAGTAGGGGACTCCTACGAGCAGTACTTC.

The chain recombines TRBV28 with TRBJ1-5; TRBD1 matches 7 bases. V was clipped by 11 bases and J by 0 bases; unmatched bases: 7. The V gene's germline CDR1 is MDHEN and CDR2 SYDVKM. CDR3 length equals 14 residues. The CDR3 sequence: CAGGTAYSNQPQHF. The CDR3 nucleotides are TGTGCCGGCGGGACAGCTTATAGCAATCAGCCCCAGCATTTT.

This sequence joins TRBV18 and TRBJ2-3; TRBD2 agrees at 9 bases. Trimming removed 1 base from V and 2 bases from J; junction bases left unmatched: 4. The CDR3 runs 16 residues. CDR1 and CDR2 (germline): KGHSH, LQKENI. The CDR3 is CASSPLRLAVTDTQYF. CDR3 sequence (DNA): TGTGCCAGCTCACCACTGAGACTAGCGGTCACAGATACGCAGTATTTT. Full variable domain (outside the CDR3, taken from reference TRBV18 and TRBJ2-3): NAGVMQNPRHLVRRRGQEARLRCSPMKGHSHVYWYRQLPEEGLKFMVYLQKENIIDESGMPKERFSAEFPKEGPSILRIQQVVRGDSAAYFCASSPLRLAVTDTQYFGPGTRLTVL.

The rearrangement links TRBV6-5 to TRBJ2-7, with 12 positions matching TRBD1. This CDR3 region has 14 residues. Germline V CDR1 and CDR2: MNHEY, SVGAGI. V was pared by 6 bases and J by 3 bases, with 3 bases of the junction left unmatched. CDR3 in DNA: TGTGCCAGCAGCCGGGACAGGGGGCACTACGAGCAGTACTTC. As protein: CASSRDRGHYEQYF.

V usage is TRBV2 and J usage is TRBJ2-1, with unresolved D. This CDR3 comprises 13 residues. The V gene's germline CDR1 is SNHLY and CDR2 FYNNEI. V lost 8 bases to trimming and J lost 3 bases, with 11 bases between them. The CDR3 coding sequence is TGTGCCAGCGGGCTTGCACTCTACAATGAGCAGTTCTTC. Protein: CASGLALYNEQFF.

The rearrangement joins TRBV4-1 to TRBJ1-6; D might be TRBD1 (6 bases). Deletions cut 4 bases from V and 6 bases from J, with 16 bases between. This CDR3 region has 16 residues. Per the germline V gene, CDR1 is MGHRA and CDR2 is YSYEKL. The CDR3 loop is CASSPRAGQPNSPLHF. The DNA for the CDR3 is TGCGCCAGCAGCCCCCGCGCCGGACAGCCTAATTCACCCCTCCACTTT.

The V gene is TRBV7-2, the J gene TRBJ2-7; 7 bases are shared with TRBD1. V dropped 5 bases and J dropped 3; count of bases not matched to a gene: 4. In germline, CDR1 is SGHTA, CDR2 FQGNSA. This CDR3 region has 13 residues. This CDR3 reads CASSRDRVYEQYF. The CDR3 DNA is TGTGCCAGCAGCCGTGACAGGGTCTACGAGCAGTACTTC.

This clone was detected once. The genes are TRBV5-4 and TRBJ1-3; 8 bases line up with TRBD1. CDR1 and CDR2 (germline): SGHNT, YYREEE (reference sequence). Unmatched junction bases numbered 8, after V lost 4 bases and J lost 2 bases. The CDR3 length is 16 residues. CDR3 DNA sequence: TGTGCCAGCAGCAGCCAGGGGGCGATCGCTGGAAACACCATATATTTT. Protein: CASSSQGAIAGNTIYF.

The genes are TRBV7-2 and TRBJ1-1; TRBD1 is a possible D gene (6 bases). The CDR3 is 14 residues long. Germline V gene data show CDR1 as SGHTA and CDR2 as FQGNSA. V was clipped by 8 bases and J by 0 bases, with 13 bases between them. CDR3 amino acids: CASRLRTVNTEAFF. Written as DNA, the CDR3 is TGTGCCAGCCGACTCCGGACAGTGAACACTGAAGCTTTCTTT.

The V gene is TRBV6-5, the J gene TRBJ2-7; D is unclear. The V and J ends lost 3 bases and 3 bases respectively, with 12 bases between them. CDR1 and CDR2 from the germline V gene are MNHEY and SVGAGI. This CDR3 is 14 amino acids long. The CDR3 DNA sequence: TGTGCCAGCAGTTATTCCCCCGTCGGCTACGAGCAGTACTTC. It yields the protein CASSYSPVGYEQYF.

The chain has TRBV7-3 and TRBJ2-2; 10 bases line up with TRBD2. Germline assignment: CDR1 SGHTA and CDR2 FQGTGA. V shed 1 base and J 5 bases; nucleotides not matched to a gene: 10. The CDR3 runs to 18 residues. The CDR3 spells CASSLMSGGAVWTGELFF. The CDR3 bases are TGTGCCAGCAGCTTAATGAGCGGGGGGGCAGTATGGACCGGGGAGCTGTTTTTT.

V usage is TRBV7-9 and J usage is TRBJ2-1; 11 nucleotides align to TRBD1. V dropped 5 bases and J dropped 6; count of bases not matched to a gene: 6. The CDR3 is made up of 15 amino acids. CDR1 and CDR2 (germline): SEHNR, FQNEAQ (reference sequence). In nucleotides, the CDR3 is TGTGCCAGCAGCCTTGGACAGGGGGCTCTCAATGAGCAGTTCTTC. Protein: CASSLGQGALNEQFF.

This sequence joins TRBV11-2 and TRBJ2-1; 11 positions agree with TRBD1. With 3 bases clipped from V and 8 bases from J, the junction kept 12 bases outside the gene matches. The CDR3 totals 17 residues. CDR1 and CDR2 (germline): SGHAT, FQNNGV. In nucleotides, the CDR3 is TGTGCCAGCAGCTTTAGTCTGAGGACAGGGGGCGGCTATGAGCAGTTCTTC. This codes for CASSFSLRTGGGYEQFF.